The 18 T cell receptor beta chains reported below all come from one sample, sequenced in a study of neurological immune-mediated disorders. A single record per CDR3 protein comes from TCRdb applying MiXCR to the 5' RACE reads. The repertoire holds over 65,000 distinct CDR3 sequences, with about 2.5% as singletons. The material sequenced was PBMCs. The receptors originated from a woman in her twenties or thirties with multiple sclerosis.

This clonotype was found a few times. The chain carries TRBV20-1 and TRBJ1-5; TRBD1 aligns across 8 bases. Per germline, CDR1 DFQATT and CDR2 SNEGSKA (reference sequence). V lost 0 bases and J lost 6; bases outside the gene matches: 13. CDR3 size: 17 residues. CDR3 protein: CSARDLSGGQGFQPQHF. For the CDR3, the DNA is TGCAGTGCTAGAGATCTGTCGGGAGGACAGGGCTTTCAGCCCCAGCATTTT.

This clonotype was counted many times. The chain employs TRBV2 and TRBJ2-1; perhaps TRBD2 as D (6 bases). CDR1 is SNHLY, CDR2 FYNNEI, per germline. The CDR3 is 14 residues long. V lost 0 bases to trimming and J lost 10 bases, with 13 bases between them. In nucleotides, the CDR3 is TGTGCCAGCAGTGAAGCGCGGTTGGCGGGAGAGCAGTTCTTC. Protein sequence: CASSEARLAGEQFF.

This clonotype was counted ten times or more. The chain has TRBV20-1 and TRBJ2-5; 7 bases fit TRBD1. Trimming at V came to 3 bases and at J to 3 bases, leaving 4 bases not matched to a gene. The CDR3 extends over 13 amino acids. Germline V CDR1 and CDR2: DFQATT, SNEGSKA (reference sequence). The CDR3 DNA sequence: TGCAGTGCTAGGGGACAGCCCGAAGAGACCCAGTACTTC. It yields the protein CSARGQPEETQYF.

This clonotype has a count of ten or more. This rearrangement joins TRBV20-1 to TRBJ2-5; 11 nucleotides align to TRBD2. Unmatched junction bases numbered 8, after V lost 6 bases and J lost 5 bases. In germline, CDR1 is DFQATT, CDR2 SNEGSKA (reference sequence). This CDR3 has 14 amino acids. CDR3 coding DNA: TGCAGTGCCATAGCGGGAGGGCCTTGGGAGACCCAGTACTTC. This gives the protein CSAIAGGPWETQYF.

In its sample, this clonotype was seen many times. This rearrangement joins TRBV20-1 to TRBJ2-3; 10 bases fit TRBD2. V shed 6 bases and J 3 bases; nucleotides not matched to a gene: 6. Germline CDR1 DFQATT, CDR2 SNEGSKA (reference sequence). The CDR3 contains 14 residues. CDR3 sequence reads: CSARLAGVTDTQYF. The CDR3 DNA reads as TGCAGTGCCCGTCTAGCGGGAGTTACAGATACGCAGTATTTT.

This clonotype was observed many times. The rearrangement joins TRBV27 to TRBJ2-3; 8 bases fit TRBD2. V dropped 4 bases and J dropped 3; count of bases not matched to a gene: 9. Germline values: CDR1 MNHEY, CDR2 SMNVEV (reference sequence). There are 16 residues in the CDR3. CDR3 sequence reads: CASSWAGTRGTDTQYF. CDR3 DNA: TGTGCCAGCAGTTGGGCCGGGACTAGAGGGACAGATACGCAGTATTTT.

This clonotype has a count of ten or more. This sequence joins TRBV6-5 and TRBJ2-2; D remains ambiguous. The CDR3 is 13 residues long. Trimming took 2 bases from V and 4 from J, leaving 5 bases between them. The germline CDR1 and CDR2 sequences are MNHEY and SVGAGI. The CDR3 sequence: CASSYGVTGELFF. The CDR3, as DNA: TGTGCCAGCAGTTACGGGGTCACCGGGGAGCTGTTTTTT.

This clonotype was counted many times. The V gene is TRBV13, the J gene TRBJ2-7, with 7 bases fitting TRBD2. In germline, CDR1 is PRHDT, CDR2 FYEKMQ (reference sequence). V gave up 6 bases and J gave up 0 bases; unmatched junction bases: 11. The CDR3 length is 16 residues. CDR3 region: CASSHVSGAHSYEQYF. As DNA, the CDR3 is TGTGCCAGCAGTCACGTAAGCGGGGCCCACTCCTACGAGCAGTACTTC.

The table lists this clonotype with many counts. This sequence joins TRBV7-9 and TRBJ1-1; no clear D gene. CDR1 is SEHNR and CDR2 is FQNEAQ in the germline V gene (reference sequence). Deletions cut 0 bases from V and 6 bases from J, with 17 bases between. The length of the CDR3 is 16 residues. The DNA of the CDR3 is TGTGCCAGCAGCTTAGCAAAAGGAGGGTCTGACGCTGAAGCTTTCTTT. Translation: CASSLAKGGSDAEAFF.

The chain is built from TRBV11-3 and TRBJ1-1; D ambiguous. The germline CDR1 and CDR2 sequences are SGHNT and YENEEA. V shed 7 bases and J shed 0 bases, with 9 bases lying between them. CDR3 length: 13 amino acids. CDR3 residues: CASTGEMNTEAFF. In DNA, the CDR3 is TGTGCCAGCACGGGAGAGATGAACACTGAAGCTTTCTTT.

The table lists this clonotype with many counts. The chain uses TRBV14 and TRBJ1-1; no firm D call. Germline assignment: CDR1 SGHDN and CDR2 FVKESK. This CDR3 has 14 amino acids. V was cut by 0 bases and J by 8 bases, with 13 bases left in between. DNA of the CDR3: TGTGCCAGCAGCCAAGAAGGGTTCCCTCAGGAAGCTTTCTTT. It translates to CASSQEGFPQEAFF. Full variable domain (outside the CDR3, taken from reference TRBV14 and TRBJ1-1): EAGVTQFPSHSVIEKGQTVTLRCDPISGHDNLYWYRRVMGKEIKFLLHFVKESKQDESGMPNNRFLAERTGGTYSTLKVQPAELEDSGVYFCASSQEGFPQEAFFGQGTRLTVV.

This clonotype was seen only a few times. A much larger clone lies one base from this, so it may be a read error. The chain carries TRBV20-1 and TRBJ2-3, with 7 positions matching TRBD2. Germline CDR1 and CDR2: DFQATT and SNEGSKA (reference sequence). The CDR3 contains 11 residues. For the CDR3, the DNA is TGCAGCCAGGGAGGGAAAGATACGCAGTATTTT. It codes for CSQGGKDTQYF.

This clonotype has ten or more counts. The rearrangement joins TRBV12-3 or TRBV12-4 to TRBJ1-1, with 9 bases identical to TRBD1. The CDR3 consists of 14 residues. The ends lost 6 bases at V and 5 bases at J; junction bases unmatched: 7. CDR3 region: CASSLDRGRTEAFF. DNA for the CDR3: TGTGCCAGCAGCCTAGACAGGGGGAGAACTGAAGCTTTCTTT.

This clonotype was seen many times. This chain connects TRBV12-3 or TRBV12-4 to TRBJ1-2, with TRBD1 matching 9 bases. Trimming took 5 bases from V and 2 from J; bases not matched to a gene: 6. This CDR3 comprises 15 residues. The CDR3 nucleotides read TGTGCCAGCAGTCGGGCGACAGGGGGGAACTATGGCTACACCTTC. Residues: CASSRATGGNYGYTF.

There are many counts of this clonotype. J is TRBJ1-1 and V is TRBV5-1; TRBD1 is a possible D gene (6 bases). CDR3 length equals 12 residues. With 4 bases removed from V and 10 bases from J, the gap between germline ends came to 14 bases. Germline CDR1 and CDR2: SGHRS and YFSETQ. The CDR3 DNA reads TGCGCCAGCAGCAGAACAGGGAAGGGAGCTTTCTTT. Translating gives CASSRTGKGAFF.

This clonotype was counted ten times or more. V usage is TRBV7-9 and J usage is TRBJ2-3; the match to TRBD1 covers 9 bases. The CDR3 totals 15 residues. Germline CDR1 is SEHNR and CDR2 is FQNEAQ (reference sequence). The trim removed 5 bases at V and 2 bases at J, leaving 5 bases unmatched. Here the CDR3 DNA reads TGTGCCAGCAGCCATACAGGGGGCACCACAGATACGCAGTATTTT. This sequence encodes CASSHTGGTTDTQYF. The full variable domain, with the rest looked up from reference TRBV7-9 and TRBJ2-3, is DTGVSQNPRHKITKRGQNVTFRCDPISEHNRLYWYRQTLGQGPEFLTYFQNEAQLEKSRLLSDRFSAERPKGSFSTLEIQRTEQGDSAMYLCASSHTGGTTDTQYFGPGTRLTVL.

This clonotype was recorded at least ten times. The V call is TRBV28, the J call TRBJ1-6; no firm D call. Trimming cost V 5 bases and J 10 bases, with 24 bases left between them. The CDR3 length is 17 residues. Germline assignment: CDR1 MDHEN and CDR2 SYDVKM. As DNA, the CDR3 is TGTGCCAGCAGTCCCCTGGGTGTCCAGGCGCCTGGGTCACCCCTCCACTTT. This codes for CASSPLGVQAPGSPLHF.

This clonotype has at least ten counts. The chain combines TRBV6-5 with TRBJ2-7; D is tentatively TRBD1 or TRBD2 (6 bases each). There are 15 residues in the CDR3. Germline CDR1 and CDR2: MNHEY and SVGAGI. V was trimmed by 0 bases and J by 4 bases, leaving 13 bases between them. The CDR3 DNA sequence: TGTGCCAGCAGTTACTCGGGTGGAGGGGGTTACGAGCAGTACTTC. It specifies CASSYSGGGGYEQYF.